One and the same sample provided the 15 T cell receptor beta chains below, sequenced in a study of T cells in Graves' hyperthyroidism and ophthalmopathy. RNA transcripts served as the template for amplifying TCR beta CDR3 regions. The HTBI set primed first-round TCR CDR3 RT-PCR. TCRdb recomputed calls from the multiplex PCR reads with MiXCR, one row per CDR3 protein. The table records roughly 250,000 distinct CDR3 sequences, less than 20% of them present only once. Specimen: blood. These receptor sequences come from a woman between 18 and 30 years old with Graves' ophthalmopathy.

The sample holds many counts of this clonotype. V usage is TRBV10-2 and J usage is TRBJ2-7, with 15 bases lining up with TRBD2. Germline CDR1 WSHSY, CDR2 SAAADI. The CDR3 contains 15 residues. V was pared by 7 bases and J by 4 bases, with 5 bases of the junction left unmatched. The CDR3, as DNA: TGCGCCAGCACGGGACTAGCGGGAGGATCTTACGAGCAGTACTTC. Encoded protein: CASTGLAGGSYEQYF.

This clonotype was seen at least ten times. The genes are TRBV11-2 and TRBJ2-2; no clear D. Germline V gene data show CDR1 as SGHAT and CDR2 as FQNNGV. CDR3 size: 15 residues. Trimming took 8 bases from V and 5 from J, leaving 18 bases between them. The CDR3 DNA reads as TGTGCCAGCGGTAAATGGGAACAGAGAACCGGGGAGCTGTTTTTT. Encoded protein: CASGKWEQRTGELFF.

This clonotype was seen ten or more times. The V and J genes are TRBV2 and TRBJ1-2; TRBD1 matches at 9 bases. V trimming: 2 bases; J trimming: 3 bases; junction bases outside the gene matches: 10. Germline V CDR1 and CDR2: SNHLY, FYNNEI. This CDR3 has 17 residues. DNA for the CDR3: TGTGCCAGCAGTGAAAGCTTAGAATGGGACAGGGACTATGGCTACACCTTC. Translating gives CASSESLEWDRDYGYTF.

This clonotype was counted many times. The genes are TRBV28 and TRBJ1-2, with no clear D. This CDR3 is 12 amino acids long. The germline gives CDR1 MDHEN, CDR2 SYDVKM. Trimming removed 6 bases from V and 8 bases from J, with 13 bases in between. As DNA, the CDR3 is TGTGCCAGCAGCCCCAGGCTGCGGGGCTACACCTTC. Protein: CASSPRLRGYTF.

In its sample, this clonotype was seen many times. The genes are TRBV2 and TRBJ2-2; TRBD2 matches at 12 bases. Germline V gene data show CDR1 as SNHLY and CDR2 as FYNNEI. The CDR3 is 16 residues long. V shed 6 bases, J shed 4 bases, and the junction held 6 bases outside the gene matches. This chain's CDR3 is CASRRLAGASTGELFF. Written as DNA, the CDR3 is TGTGCCAGCAGAAGACTAGCGGGGGCCTCCACCGGGGAGCTGTTTTTT.

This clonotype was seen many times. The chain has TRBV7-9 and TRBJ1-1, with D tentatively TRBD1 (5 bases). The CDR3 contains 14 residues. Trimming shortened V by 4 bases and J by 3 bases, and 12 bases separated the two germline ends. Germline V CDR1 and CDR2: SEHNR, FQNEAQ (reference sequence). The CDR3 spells CASSSGARDTEAFF. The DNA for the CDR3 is TGTGCCAGCAGCTCCGGGGCGAGGGACACTGAAGCTTTCTTT.

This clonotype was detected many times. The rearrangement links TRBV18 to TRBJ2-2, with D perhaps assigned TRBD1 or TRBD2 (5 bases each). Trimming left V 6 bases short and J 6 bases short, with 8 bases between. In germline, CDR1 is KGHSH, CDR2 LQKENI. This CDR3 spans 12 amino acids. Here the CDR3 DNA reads TGTGCCAGCTCCACGGGGCCCGGGGAGCTGTTTTTT. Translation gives CASSTGPGELFF.

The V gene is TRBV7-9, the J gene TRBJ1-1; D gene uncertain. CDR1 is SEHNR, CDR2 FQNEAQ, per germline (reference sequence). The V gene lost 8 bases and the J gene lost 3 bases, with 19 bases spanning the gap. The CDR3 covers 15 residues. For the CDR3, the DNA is TGTGCCAGCTCCCTAGGGTTGGGTGAGGACACTGAAGCTTTCTTT. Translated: CASSLGLGEDTEAFF.

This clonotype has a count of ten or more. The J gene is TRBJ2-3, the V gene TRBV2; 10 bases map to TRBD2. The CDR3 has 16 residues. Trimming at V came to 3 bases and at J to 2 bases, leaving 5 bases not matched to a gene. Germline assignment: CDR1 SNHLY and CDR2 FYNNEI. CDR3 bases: TGTGCCAGCAGTGAGGCTAGCGGGGGTTCCACAGATACGCAGTATTTT. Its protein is CASSEASGGSTDTQYF.

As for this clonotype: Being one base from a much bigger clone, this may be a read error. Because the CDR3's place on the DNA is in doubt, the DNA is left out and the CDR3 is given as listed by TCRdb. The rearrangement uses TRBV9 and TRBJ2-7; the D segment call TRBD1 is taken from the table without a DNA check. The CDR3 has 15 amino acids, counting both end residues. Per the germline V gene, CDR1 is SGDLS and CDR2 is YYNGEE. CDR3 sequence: CASSVAQGSSYEQCF.

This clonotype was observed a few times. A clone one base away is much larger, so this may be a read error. As DNA, the CDR3 is TGTGCCAGCTCACTACTATCCCTTGAAGCTTTCTTT. Translating gives CASSLLSLEAFF. The rearrangement links TRBV18 to TRBJ1-1; D gene unclear. Trimming took off 4 bases at V and 7 bases at J, with 10 bases between the two ends. Germline CDR1 KGHSH, CDR2 LQKENI. The CDR3 covers 12 residues. Combining the CDR3 with reference TRBV18 and TRBJ1-1 gives the whole variable domain NAGVMQNPRHLVRRRGQEARLRCSPMKGHSHVYWYRQLPEEGLKFMVYLQKENIIDESGMPKERFSAEFPKEGPSILRIQQVVRGDSAAYFCASSLLSLEAFFGQGTRLTVV.

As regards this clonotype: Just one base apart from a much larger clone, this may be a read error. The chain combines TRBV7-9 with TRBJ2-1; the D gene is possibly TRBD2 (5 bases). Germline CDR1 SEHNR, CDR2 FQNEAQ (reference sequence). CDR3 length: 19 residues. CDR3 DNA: TGTGCCGGCAGCCCCTCGGGGTTTGGGGTTGGGAATCCTTACAATGAGCAGTTCTTC. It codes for CAGSPSGFGVGNPYNEQFF.

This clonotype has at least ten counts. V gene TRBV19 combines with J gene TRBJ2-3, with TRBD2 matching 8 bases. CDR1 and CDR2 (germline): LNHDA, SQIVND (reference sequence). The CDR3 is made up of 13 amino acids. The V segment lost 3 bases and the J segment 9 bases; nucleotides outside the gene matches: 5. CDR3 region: CASSMAGGNTQYF. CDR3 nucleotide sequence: TGTGCCAGTAGTATGGCGGGAGGAAACACGCAGTATTTT.

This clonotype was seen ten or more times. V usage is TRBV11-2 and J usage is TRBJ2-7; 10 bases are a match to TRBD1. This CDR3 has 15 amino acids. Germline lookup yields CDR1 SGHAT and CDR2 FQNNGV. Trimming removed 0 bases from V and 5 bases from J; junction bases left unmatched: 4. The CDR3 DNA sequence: TGTGCCAGCAGCTTAGAGAGACAGGGGGCCCACGAGCAGTACTTC. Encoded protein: CASSLERQGAHEQYF.

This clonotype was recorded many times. This chain's CDR3 is CASSSDRGPCEQYF. CDR3 DNA sequence: TGTGCCAGCTCGTCAGACAGGGGGCCTTGCGAGCAGTACTTC. The chain joins TRBV18 to TRBJ2-7, with TRBD1 matching over 10 bases. The CDR3 length is 14 residues. Germline CDR1 and CDR2: KGHSH and LQKENI. Losses at the gene ends were 6 bases for V and 6 bases for J; bases not matched to a gene: 8.